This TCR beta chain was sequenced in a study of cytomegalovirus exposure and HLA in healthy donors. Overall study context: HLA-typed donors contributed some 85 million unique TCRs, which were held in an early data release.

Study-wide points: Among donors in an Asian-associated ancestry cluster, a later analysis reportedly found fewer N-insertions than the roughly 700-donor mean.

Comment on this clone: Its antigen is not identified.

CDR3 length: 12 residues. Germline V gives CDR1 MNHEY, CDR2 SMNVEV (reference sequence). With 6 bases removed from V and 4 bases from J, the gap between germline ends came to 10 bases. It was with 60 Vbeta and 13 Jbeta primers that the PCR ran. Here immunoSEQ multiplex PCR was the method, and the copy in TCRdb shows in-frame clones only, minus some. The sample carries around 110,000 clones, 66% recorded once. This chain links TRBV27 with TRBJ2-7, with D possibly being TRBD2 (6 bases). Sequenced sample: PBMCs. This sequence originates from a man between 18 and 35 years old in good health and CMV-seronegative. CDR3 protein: CASSLAGYEQYF. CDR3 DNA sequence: TGTGCCAGCAGCCTTGCGGGGTACGAGCAGTACTTC.